Here is one TCR beta chain with its context. Antigen: not known. A second PCR, run for about 7 to 11 cycles, used a sample-barcoded 5' primer plus a J-beta primer mix. TCRdb processed the 5' RACE reads anew with MiXCR; each CDR3 protein has one entry. Of 800,000 to 1,300,000 distinct CDR3 sequences listed, roughly 24% were seen once; the top ten hold 0.75%. This sample stems from a study of blood T cells in healthy people across ages. The CDR3 consists of 11 residues. Per the germline V gene, CDR1 is MNHNY and CDR2 is SVGAGI (reference sequence). V was shortened by 6 bases and J by 5 bases, with 7 bases between the two germline ends. The study, taken as a whole, reports: Fewer expanded clones and more diversity marked long-lived versus aged donors.

The same sample was also used in a study of T cells of mothers and their children. Per that paper: The study found slightly higher but non-significant overlap in related versus unrelated mother-child pairs. At a sensitivity of about 100 clones per million clonotypes, no persistent microchimeric T cell clones appeared.

The sample taken for sequencing was blood. This TCR came from a girl between 2 and 10 years old in good health. This rearrangement joins TRBV6-6 to TRBJ1-2; D gene ambiguous. The CDR3 spells CASRSDYGYTF. The CDR3, as DNA: TGTGCCAGCAGGTCCGATTATGGCTACACCTTC.